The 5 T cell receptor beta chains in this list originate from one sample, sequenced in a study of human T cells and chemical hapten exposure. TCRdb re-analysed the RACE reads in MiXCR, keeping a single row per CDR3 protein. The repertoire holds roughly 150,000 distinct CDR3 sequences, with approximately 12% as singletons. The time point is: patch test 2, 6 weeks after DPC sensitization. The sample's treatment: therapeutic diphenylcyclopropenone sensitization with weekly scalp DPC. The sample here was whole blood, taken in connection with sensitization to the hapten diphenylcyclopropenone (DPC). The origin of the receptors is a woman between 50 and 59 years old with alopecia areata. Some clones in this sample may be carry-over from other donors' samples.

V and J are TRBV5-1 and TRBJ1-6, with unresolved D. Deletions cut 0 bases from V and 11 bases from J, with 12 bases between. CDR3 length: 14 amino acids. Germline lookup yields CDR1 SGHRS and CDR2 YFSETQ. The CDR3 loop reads CASSLEGKWPPLHF. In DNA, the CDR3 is TGCGCCAGCAGCTTGGAAGGGAAATGGCCACCCCTCCACTTT.

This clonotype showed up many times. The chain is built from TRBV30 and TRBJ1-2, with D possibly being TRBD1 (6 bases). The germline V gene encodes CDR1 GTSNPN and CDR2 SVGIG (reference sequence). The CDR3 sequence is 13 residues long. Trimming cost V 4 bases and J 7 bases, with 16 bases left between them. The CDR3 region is CAWNRGGGRGYTF. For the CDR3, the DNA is TGTGCCTGGAATCGTGGAGGGGGACGTGGCTACACCTTC.

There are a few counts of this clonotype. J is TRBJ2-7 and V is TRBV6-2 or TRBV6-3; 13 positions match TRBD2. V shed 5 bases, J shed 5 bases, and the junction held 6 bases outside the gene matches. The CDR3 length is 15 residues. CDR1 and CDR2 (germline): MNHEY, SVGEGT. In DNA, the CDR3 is TGTGCCAGCAGTCCTGGGACTAGCGGGAACCACGAGCAGTACTTC. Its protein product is CASSPGTSGNHEQYF.

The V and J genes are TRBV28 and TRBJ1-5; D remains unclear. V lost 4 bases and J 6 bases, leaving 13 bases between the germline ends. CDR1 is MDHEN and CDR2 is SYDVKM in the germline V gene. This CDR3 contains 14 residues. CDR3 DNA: TGTGCCAGCAGTTCAGCGGCCGCGGGTCAGCCCCAGCATTTT. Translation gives CASSSAAAGQPQHF. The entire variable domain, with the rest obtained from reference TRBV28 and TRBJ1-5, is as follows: DVKVTQSSRYLVKRTGEKVFLECVQDMDHENMFWYRQDPGLGLRLIYFSYDVKMKEKGDIPEGYSVSREKKERFSLILESASTNQTSMYLCASSSAAAGQPQHFGDGTRLSIL.

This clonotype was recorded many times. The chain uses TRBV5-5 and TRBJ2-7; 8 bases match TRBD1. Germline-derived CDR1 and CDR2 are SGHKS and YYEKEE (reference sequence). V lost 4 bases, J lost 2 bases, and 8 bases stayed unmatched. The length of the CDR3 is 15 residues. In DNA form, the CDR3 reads TGTGCCAGCAGCCTCACGGACAGGGAACCCTACGAGCAGTACTTC. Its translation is CASSLTDREPYEQYF.